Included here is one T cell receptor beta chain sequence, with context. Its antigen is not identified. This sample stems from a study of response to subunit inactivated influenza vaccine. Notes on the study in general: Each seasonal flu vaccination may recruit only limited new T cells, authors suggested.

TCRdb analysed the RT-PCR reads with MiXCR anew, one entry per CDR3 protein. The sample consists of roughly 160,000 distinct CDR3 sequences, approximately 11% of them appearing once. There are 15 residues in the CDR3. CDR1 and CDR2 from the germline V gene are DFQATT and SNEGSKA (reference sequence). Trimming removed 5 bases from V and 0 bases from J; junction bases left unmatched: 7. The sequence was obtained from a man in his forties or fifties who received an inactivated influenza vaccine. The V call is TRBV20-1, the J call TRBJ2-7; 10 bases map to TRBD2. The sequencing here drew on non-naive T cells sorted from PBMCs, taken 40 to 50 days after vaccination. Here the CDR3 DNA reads TGCAGTGCTGGAGCGGCTAGCGGGAGCTCCTACGAGCAGTACTTC. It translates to CSAGAASGSSYEQYF.